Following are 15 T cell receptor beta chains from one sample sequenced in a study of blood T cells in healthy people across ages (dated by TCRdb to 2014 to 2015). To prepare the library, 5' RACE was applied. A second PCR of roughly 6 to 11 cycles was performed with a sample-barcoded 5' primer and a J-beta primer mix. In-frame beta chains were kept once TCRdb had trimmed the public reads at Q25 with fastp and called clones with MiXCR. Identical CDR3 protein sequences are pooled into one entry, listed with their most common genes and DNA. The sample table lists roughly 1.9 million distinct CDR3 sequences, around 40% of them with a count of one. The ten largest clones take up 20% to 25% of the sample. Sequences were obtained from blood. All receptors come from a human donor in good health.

CDR3 DNA: TGTGCCACCAGTGACCCTCCAGTTAACTATGGCTACACCTTC. It codes for CATSDPPVNYGYTF. The genes are TRBV24-1 and TRBJ1-2, with unresolved D. Germline lookup yields CDR1 KGHDR and CDR2 SFDVKD. V was trimmed by 4 bases and J by 1 base, leaving 9 bases between them. The CDR3 covers 14 residues.

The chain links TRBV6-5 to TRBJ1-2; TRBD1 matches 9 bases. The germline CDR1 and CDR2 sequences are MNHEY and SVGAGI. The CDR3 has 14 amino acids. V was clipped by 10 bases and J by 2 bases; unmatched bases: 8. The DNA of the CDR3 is TGTGCCACCAGAGGTACAGGGGGCAACTATGGCTACACCTTC. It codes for CATRGTGGNYGYTF.

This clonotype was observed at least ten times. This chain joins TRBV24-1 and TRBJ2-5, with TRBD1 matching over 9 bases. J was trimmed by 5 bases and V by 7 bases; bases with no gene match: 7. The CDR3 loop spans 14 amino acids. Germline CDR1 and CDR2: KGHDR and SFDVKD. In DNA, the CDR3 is TGTGCCACCAGCCGGGACAGGGACAGGGAGACCCAGTACTTC. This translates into CATSRDRDRETQYF.

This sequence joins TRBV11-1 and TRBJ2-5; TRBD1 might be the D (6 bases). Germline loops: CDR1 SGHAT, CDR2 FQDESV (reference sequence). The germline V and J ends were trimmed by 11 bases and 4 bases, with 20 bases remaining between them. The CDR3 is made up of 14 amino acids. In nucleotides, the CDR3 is TGTGCCCGCACCAGGGGTATCGTTGGAGAGACCCAGTACTTC. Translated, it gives CARTRGIVGETQYF.

For the CDR3, the DNA is TGCGCCAGCAGCCAGAGCGTATACACCACCGAGGAGACCCAGTACTTC. Its protein product is CASSQSVYTTEETQYF. This chain uses TRBV4-1 with TRBJ2-7; D unclear. The J call may be in error: the DNA end matches TRBJ2-5 better. This CDR3 spans 16 amino acids. Germline-derived CDR1 and CDR2 are MGHRA and YSYEKL.

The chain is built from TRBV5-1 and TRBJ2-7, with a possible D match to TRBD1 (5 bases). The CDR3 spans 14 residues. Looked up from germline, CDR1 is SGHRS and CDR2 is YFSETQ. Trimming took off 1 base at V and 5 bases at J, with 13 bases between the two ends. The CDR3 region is CASSLHRIGDEQYF. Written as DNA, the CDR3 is TGCGCCAGCAGCTTGCACAGGATTGGAGACGAGCAGTACTTC.

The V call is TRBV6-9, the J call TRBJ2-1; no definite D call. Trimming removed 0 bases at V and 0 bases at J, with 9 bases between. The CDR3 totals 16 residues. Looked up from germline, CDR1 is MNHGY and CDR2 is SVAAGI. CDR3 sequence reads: CASSYSRRSSYNEQFF. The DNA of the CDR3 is TGTGCCAGCAGTTATTCGAGGCGGAGCTCCTACAATGAGCAGTTCTTC.

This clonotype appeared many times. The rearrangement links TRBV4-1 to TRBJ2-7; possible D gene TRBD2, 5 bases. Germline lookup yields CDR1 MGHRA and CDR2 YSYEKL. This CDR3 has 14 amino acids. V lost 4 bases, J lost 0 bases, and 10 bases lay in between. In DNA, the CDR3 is TGCGCCAGCAGCCGATCACTAGGCTCCTACGAGCAGTACTTC. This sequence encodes CASSRSLGSYEQYF.

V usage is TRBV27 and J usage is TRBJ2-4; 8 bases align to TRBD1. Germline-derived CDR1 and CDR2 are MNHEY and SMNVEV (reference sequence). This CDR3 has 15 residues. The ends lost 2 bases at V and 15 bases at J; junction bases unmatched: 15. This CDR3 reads CASSLTGQGLYERYF. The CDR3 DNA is TGTGCCAGCAGTTTAACTGGACAGGGACTGTACGAGCGGTACTTC.

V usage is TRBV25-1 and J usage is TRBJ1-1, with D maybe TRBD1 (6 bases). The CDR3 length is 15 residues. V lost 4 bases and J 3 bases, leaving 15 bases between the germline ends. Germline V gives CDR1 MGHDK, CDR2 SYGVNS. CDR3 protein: CASSGLGTQYTEAFF. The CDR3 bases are TGTGCCAGCAGTGGCCTGGGGACACAGTACACTGAAGCTTTCTTT.

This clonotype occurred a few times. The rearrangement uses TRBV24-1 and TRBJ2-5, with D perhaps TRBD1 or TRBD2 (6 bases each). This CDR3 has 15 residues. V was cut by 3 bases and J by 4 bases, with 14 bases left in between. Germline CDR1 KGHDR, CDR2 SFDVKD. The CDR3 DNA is TGTGCCACCAGTGATGCCAAACAGGGAGGAGAGACCCAGTACTTC. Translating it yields CATSDAKQGGETQYF.

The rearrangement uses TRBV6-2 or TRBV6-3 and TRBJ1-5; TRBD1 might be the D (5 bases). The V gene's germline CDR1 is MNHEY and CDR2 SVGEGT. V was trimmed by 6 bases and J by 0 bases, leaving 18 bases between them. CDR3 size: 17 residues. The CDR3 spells CASSRAVGRYSNQPQHF. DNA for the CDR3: TGTGCCAGCAGCCGGGCGGTGGGACGGTATAGCAATCAGCCCCAGCATTTT.

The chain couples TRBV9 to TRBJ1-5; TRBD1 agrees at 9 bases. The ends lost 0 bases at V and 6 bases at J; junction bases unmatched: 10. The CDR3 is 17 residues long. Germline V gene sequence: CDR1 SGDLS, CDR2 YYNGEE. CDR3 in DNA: TGTGCCAGCAGCGTAGTTGAGGGAGGGGACAGGGTTCAGCCCCAGCATTTT. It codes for CASSVVEGGDRVQPQHF.

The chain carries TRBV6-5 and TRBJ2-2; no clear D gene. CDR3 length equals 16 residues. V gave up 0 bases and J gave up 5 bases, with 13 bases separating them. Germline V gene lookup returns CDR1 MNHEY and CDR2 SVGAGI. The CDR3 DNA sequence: TGTGCCAGCAGTTACTCGTGGGGTAGGGAAACCGGGGAGCTGTTTTTT. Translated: CASSYSWGRETGELFF.

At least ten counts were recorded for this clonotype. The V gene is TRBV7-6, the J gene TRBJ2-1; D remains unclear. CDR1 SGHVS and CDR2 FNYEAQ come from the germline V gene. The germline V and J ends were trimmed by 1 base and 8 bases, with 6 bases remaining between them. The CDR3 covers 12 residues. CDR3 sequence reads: CASSLGSHEQFF. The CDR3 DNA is TGTGCCAGCAGCTTAGGGAGTCATGAGCAGTTCTTC.